Listed here are 20 T cell receptor beta chains from one sample, sequenced in a study of control samples from healthy donors and cancer patients. Libraries were prepared by immunoSEQ multiplex PCR; TCRdb keeps only in-frame clonotypes and omits some of them. Among tens of thousands of clones, approximately 90% were seen once, and the ten largest hold 0.7% to 0.85%. The specimen sequenced was PBMCs. The receptors here all came from a man aged 30-40 years with colorectal cancer.

The chain couples TRBV9 to TRBJ2-7; D not resolved. The CDR3 is made up of 15 amino acids. Germline V CDR1 and CDR2: SGDLS, YYNGEE. The V end lost 0 bases, the J end lost 2 bases, and 12 bases lay between the germline ends. CDR3 protein: CASSVEEGLAYEQYF. DNA for the CDR3: TGTGCCAGCAGCGTAGAGGAAGGCTTGGCCTACGAGCAGTACTTC.

This chain connects TRBV25-1 to TRBJ1-6, with unresolved D. Germline CDR1 reads MGHDK; CDR2 reads SYGVNS. With 4 bases removed from V and 3 bases from J, the gap between germline ends came to 7 bases. CDR3 length: 14 amino acids. The CDR3 reads CASSAEVYNSPLHF. The CDR3 DNA follows: TGTGCCAGCAGTGCGGAAGTCTATAATTCACCCCTCCACTTT.

The V gene is TRBV4-2, the J gene TRBJ2-7, with 7 nucleotides matching TRBD2. The germline gives CDR1 LGHNA, CDR2 YNFKEQ. The ends lost 5 bases at V and 4 bases at J; junction bases unmatched: 8. The CDR3 has 14 amino acids. The CDR3 DNA reads TGTGCCAGCAGCACGGGGGGTACCGGGTACGAGCAGTACTTC. This codes for CASSTGGTGYEQYF.

V usage is TRBV5-1 and J usage is TRBJ1-1; tentative D call: TRBD1 (6 bases). CDR3 size: 15 residues. Trimming stripped 4 bases from V and 5 bases from J, with 18 bases between. Germline V gene data show CDR1 as SGHRS and CDR2 as YFSETQ. The CDR3 protein is CASSRGDNRGTEAFF. The CDR3 DNA reads TGCGCCAGCAGCAGGGGGGACAATAGAGGGACTGAAGCTTTCTTT.

V gene TRBV18 combines with J gene TRBJ1-2; tentatively, D is TRBD1 (5 bases). Germline assignment: CDR1 KGHSH and CDR2 LQKENI. The CDR3 covers 15 residues. The V end lost 1 base, the J end lost 4 bases, and 13 bases lay between the germline ends. The CDR3 nucleotides are TGTGCCAGCTCACCACTAGGGACGGAGGGCTATGGCTACACCTTC. This translates into CASSPLGTEGYGYTF. The entire variable domain, with the rest obtained from reference TRBV18 and TRBJ1-2, is as follows: NAGVMQNPRHLVRRRGQEARLRCSPMKGHSHVYWYRQLPEEGLKFMVYLQKENIIDESGMPKERFSAEFPKEGPSILRIQQVVRGDSAAYFCASSPLGTEGYGYTFGSGTRLTVV.

The chain combines TRBV18 with TRBJ2-3; D not certain. The germline V gene has CDR1 KGHSH and CDR2 LQKENI. The CDR3 consists of 15 residues. V was pared by 3 bases and J by 0 bases, with 10 bases between. The CDR3 bases are TGTGCCAGCTCACCGGCCGGTTCTAGCACAGATACGCAGTATTTT. As protein: CASSPAGSSTDTQYF.

The genes are TRBV5-1 and TRBJ2-7; D might be TRBD2 (5 bases). Germline CDR1 SGHRS, CDR2 YFSETQ. The V and J ends lost 2 bases and 4 bases respectively, with 13 bases between them. The CDR3 length is 14 residues. CDR3 amino acids: CASSFGGRIYEQYF. Written as DNA, the CDR3 is TGCGCCAGCAGCTTTGGCGGGCGGATTTACGAGCAGTACTTC.

This chain links TRBV11-2 with TRBJ2-7; 7 positions agree with TRBD2. CDR1 is SGHAT and CDR2 is FQNNGV in the germline V gene. The CDR3 has 15 residues. V shed 5 bases, J shed 2 bases, and the junction held 9 bases outside the gene matches. The CDR3 region has the DNA TGTGCCAGCAGCCCTAAAGCGGGGCAAACCTACGAGCAGTACTTC. It is translated as CASSPKAGQTYEQYF.

This clone has a single count. This chain connects TRBV19 to TRBJ2-7, with D possibly TRBD2 on 6 matching bases. V gave up 5 bases and J gave up 4 bases, with 12 bases separating them. Germline V CDR1 and CDR2: LNHDA, SQIVND (reference sequence). CDR3 length: 13 amino acids. The CDR3 loop reads CASSPIGGYEQYF. CDR3 DNA sequence: TGTGCCAGTAGTCCAATCGGGGGATACGAGCAGTACTTC.

This clone was observed a single time. CDR3 loop: CATRGKGLTNYGYTF. DNA of the CDR3: TGTGCCACCAGGGGAAAGGGCCTAACTAACTATGGCTACACCTTC. The rearrangement joins TRBV6-5 to TRBJ1-2; TRBD1 might be the D (6 bases). CDR1 and CDR2 from the germline V gene are MNHEY and SVGAGI. V was pared by 10 bases and J by 0 bases, with 18 bases between. The CDR3 covers 15 residues.

This chain joins TRBV9 and TRBJ2-3; D is perhaps TRBD2 (5 bases). Germline-derived CDR1 and CDR2 are SGDLS and YYNGEE. V shed 7 bases and J shed 2 bases, with 14 bases lying between them. The CDR3 is 14 amino acids. Written as DNA, the CDR3 is TGTGCCAGCTCTCCTCTAGCAGTCACAGATACGCAGTATTTT. It yields the protein CASSPLAVTDTQYF.

The V call is TRBV18, the J call TRBJ1-1; D call uncertain. Germline V gene data show CDR1 as KGHSH and CDR2 as LQKENI. The length of the CDR3 is 16 residues. V was trimmed by 0 bases and J by 0 bases, leaving 11 bases between them. CDR3 residues: CASSPPLVSLNTEAFF. The CDR3 DNA reads TGTGCCAGCTCACCACCGCTCGTCTCACTGAACACTGAAGCTTTCTTT.

This clone appeared a few times. The CDR3 loop reads CASSTGDSPLHF. CDR3 nucleotides: TGTGCCAGCAGTACAGGGGATTCACCCCTCCACTTT. The V gene is TRBV5-4, the J gene TRBJ1-6; 7 bases agree with TRBD1. The CDR3 consists of 12 residues. Germline V gene sequence: CDR1 SGHNT, CDR2 YYREEE (reference sequence). J was trimmed by 8 bases and V by 5 bases; bases with no gene match: 1.

The chain recombines TRBV7-9 with TRBJ2-1; 11 positions match TRBD1. The germline gives CDR1 SEHNR, CDR2 FQNEAQ (reference sequence). The CDR3 is 14 residues long. V was pared by 4 bases and J by 8 bases, with 4 bases of the junction left unmatched. The CDR3 nucleotides read TGTGCCAGCAGCTCGGGACAGGGGGGTTATGAGCAGTTCTTC. It codes for CASSSGQGGYEQFF.

CDR3 in DNA: TGTGCCAGTGGACAGGGAACAGATACGCAGTATTTT. Translating it yields CASGQGTDTQYF. The chain employs TRBV9 and TRBJ2-3; 8 positions match TRBD1. This CDR3 is 12 amino acids long. J gave up 3 bases and V 8 bases, and 2 bases lay outside the gene matches. The V gene's germline CDR1 is SGDLS and CDR2 YYNGEE.

The J gene is TRBJ1-2, the V gene TRBV6-5; the D is unclear. The germline V gene encodes CDR1 MNHEY and CDR2 SVGAGI. The V gene lost 2 bases and the J gene lost 10 bases, with 8 bases spanning the gap. This CDR3 contains 11 residues. CDR3 amino acids: CASSYRRLYTF. The CDR3 region has the DNA TGTGCCAGCAGTTACAGACGACTCTACACCTTC.

The chain combines TRBV29-1 with TRBJ1-1, with D possibly matching TRBD1 (5 bases). V lost 1 base to trimming and J lost 4 bases, with 13 bases between them. The germline gives CDR1 SQVTM, CDR2 ANQGSEA. This CDR3 spans 14 amino acids. The CDR3 is CSVEGGVGGTEAFF. CDR3 nucleotides: TGCAGCGTTGAAGGAGGGGTAGGAGGCACTGAAGCTTTCTTT.

The genes are TRBV4-3 and TRBJ2-1; the D gene is possibly TRBD1 (6 bases). Germline lookup yields CDR1 LGHNA and CDR2 YSLEER. The CDR3 is 15 amino acids. The V and J ends lost 0 bases and 3 bases respectively, with 9 bases between them. The CDR3 is CASSQDRDNYNEQFF. The DNA of the CDR3 is TGCGCCAGCAGCCAAGATCGGGACAACTACAATGAGCAGTTCTTC.

In its sample, this clone was seen once. CDR3 in DNA: TGTGCCAGCAGTTTCCAACGGACAGGGAACACTGAAGCTTTCTTT. It codes for CASSFQRTGNTEAFF. J is TRBJ1-1 and V is TRBV6-6, with TRBD1 matching over 7 bases. V shed 4 bases and J 1 base; nucleotides not matched to a gene: 6. Germline assignment: CDR1 MNHNY and CDR2 SVGAGI (reference sequence). CDR3 length: 15 residues.

The gene calls are TRBV4-1 and TRBJ2-7, with 8 positions matching TRBD1. Germline values: CDR1 MGHRA, CDR2 YSYEKL. This CDR3 comprises 19 residues. V trimming: 4 bases; J trimming: 2 bases; junction bases outside the gene matches: 19. Here the CDR3 reads CASSLGPGGALLEPYEQYF. The CDR3 bases are TGCGCCAGCAGCCTAGGACCAGGGGGCGCCTTACTAGAACCCTACGAGCAGTACTTC.